The 27 T cell receptor beta chains reported below all come from one sample, sequenced in a study of molecular identifiers for immune sequencing clone quantification. TCRdb reprocessed the PCR reads via MiXCR and lists one record per CDR3 protein. Of some 680,000 distinct CDR3 sequences listed, roughly 23% are singletons. The material sequenced was naive CD8+ T cells from blood, with Jurkat cell RNA spiked in. The subset here: FACS-sorted CD8+CD4-CCR7+CD45RA+ naive T cells. The receptor source for this set is a human donor in good health. Some libraries in this study had Jurkat cell RNA spiked in.

There are many counts of this clonotype. The V call is TRBV5-4, the J call TRBJ2-5; D not certain. The CDR3 contains 12 residues. Germline lookup yields CDR1 SGHNT and CDR2 YYREEE (reference sequence). Between the trimmed V and J ends, which lost 2 bases and 4 bases, there was a span of 6 bases. The CDR3: CASSFYSETQYF. The CDR3 nucleotides are TGTGCCAGCAGCTTCTACTCAGAGACCCAGTACTTC.

In this sample, this clonotype turned up a few times. The DNA for the CDR3 is TGTGCCAGCAGCTTAGTGGGAATTGACACTGAAGCTTTCTTT. Translating gives CASSLVGIDTEAFF. The V and J genes are TRBV7-9 and TRBJ1-1; the D is unclear. The CDR3 length is 14 residues. The ends were cut back, 1 base at V and 3 bases at J, with 9 bases in the middle. The germline CDR1 and CDR2 sequences are SEHNR and FQNEAQ (reference sequence).

Notes on this clonotype: It may be a read error: a sequence one base away is much more abundant. The genes are TRBV5-6 and TRBJ2-7; D is ambiguous. CDR1 and CDR2 (germline): SGHDT, YYEEEE. The CDR3 runs 12 residues. DNA of the CDR3: TGTGCCAGCAGCCCAGGCCGGCTCGAGCGGTACTTC. Amino acid sequence: CASSPGRLERYF.

Many counts were recorded for this clonotype. This chain connects TRBV20-1 to TRBJ2-7; TRBD1 agrees at 8 bases. CDR1 DFQATT and CDR2 SNEGSKA come from the germline V gene (reference sequence). This CDR3 is 17 amino acids long. The V gene end was trimmed by 4 bases and the J gene end by 2 bases; junction bases not matched to a gene: 16. The CDR3 here is CSANDRGRMINAYEQYF. The CDR3 DNA follows: TGCAGTGCTAATGACAGGGGCAGAATGATTAATGCCTACGAGCAGTACTTC.

Points on this clonotype: This may be a read error: a much more frequent sequence differs by one nucleotide. V usage is TRBV19 and J usage is TRBJ1-5; D gene uncertain. Between the trimmed V and J ends, which lost 6 bases and 9 bases, there was a span of 18 bases. This CDR3 is built from 14 residues. Germline values: CDR1 LNHDA, CDR2 SQIVND (reference sequence). CDR3 nucleotide sequence: TGTGCCAGTAGACCGTGGGCTCTCGAAGGGCCCCAGCATTTT. Protein sequence: CASRPWALEGPQHF.

Points on this clonotype: One junction end disagrees with the germline gene, perhaps due to a read error. V is TRBV2 and J is TRBJ2-7; D is unclear. This CDR3 has 15 amino acids. The germline V gene encodes CDR1 SNHLY and CDR2 FYNNEI. The CDR3 nucleotides are TGTGCCAGCAGAGCTACAACGAACACCCTCTACGCGCAGTACTTC. This codes for CASRATTNTLYAQYF.

In this sample, this clonotype turned up many times. The junction departs from germline at one end; a sequencing error may be responsible. The CDR3 DNA sequence: TGTGCCACCAGCGGAGACAGGGGGTCCTACGAGCAGTACTTC. Amino acid sequence: CATSGDRGSYEQYF. The chain is built from TRBV15 and TRBJ2-7, with 9 bases that match TRBD1. CDR3 length: 14 residues. Looked up from germline, CDR1 is LNHNV and CDR2 is YYDKDF (reference sequence).

A remark on this clonotype: A much larger clone sits a single nucleotide away, making a read error possible. J is TRBJ2-3 and V is TRBV2, with a possible D match to TRBD1 (5 bases). The CDR3 covers 15 residues. Looked up from germline, CDR1 is SNHLY and CDR2 is FYNNEI. CDR3 amino acids: CASSEGQTFTGTQYF. The CDR3 DNA reads as TGTGCCAGCAGTGAGGGGCAGACTTTCACAGGTACGCAGTATTTT.

This clonotype has a count of ten or more. The CDR3 reads CASSRGQGDNSPLHF. In nucleotides, the CDR3 is TGCGCCAGCAGCCGCGGACAGGGTGATAATTCACCCCTCCACTTT. This sequence joins TRBV4-1 and TRBJ1-6; 8 nucleotides align to TRBD1. The germline CDR1 and CDR2 sequences are MGHRA and YSYEKL. The CDR3 sequence is 15 residues long. V trimming: 4 bases; J trimming: 5 bases; junction bases outside the gene matches: 4.

The chain has TRBV6-2 or TRBV6-3 and TRBJ2-6; the match to TRBD1 covers 8 bases. The CDR3 is made up of 15 amino acids. V lost 10 bases to trimming and J lost 3 bases; unmatched junction nucleotides: 8. The V gene's germline CDR1 is MNHEY and CDR2 SVGEGT. The CDR3 sequence: CATRQGTGGANVLTF. The DNA for the CDR3 is TGTGCCACACGACAGGGGACAGGTGGGGCCAACGTCCTGACTTTC.

This clonotype was seen repeatedly, ten times or more. The chain combines TRBV5-6 with TRBJ1-3, with D hard to call. Germline assignment: CDR1 SGHDT and CDR2 YYEEEE. The CDR3 runs to 14 residues. V lost 6 bases and J lost 1, with 11 bases in between. CDR3 amino acids: CASTTWGSGNTIYF. Here the CDR3 DNA reads TGTGCCAGCACAACCTGGGGTTCTGGAAACACCATATATTTT.

This clonotype was found many times. This chain uses TRBV6-2 or TRBV6-3 with TRBJ2-3, with TRBD1 matching 8 bases. This CDR3 is 17 amino acids long. The V segment lost 2 bases and the J segment 2 bases; nucleotides outside the gene matches: 9. Looked up from germline, CDR1 is MNHEY and CDR2 is SVGEGT. This chain's CDR3 is CASSYHPDRGDTDTQYF. CDR3 bases: TGTGCCAGCAGTTACCATCCAGACAGGGGAGACACAGATACGCAGTATTTT.

This clonotype has a handful of counts. CDR3 protein: CASSFRDSPLLAQHF. The DNA for the CDR3 is TGTGCCAGCAGTTTTCGGGACAGCCCCCTTTTGGCCCAGCATTTT. This sequence joins TRBV12-3 or TRBV12-4 and TRBJ1-5, with 7 bases lining up with TRBD1. The J segment lost 11 bases and the V segment lost 3 bases, leaving 13 bases of the junction unmatched. This CDR3 is 15 amino acids long.

This clonotype was detected a few times. V and J are TRBV27 and TRBJ1-5; D is possibly TRBD1 (5 bases). Per the germline V gene, CDR1 is MNHEY and CDR2 is SMNVEV (reference sequence). The V gene lost 4 bases and the J gene lost 1 base, with 11 bases spanning the gap. This CDR3 region has 15 residues. The CDR3 spells CASSWSGGSNQPQHF. The CDR3 region has the DNA TGTGCCAGCAGTTGGTCCGGGGGGAGCAATCAGCCCCAGCATTTT.

This clonotype was seen repeatedly, ten times or more. The chain joins TRBV20-1 to TRBJ2-3, with 12 bases matching TRBD2. The V segment lost 0 bases and the J segment 3 bases; nucleotides outside the gene matches: 13. Germline assignment: CDR1 DFQATT and CDR2 SNEGSKA (reference sequence). CDR3 size: 19 residues. The CDR3 is CSARDLRLAGGPGTDTQYF. CDR3 sequence (DNA): TGCAGTGCTAGAGATCTGCGGCTAGCGGGGGGGCCTGGGACAGATACGCAGTATTTT.

This clonotype has just a few counts. The rearrangement joins TRBV15 to TRBJ2-5, with D unresolved. CDR3 length: 14 amino acids. Between the trimmed V and J ends, which lost 1 base and 8 bases, there was a span of 14 bases. Looked up from germline, CDR1 is LNHNV and CDR2 is YYDKDF (reference sequence). For the CDR3, the DNA is TGTGCCACCAGCAGAGGGATTGAAGACCCAACCCAGTACTTC. It codes for CATSRGIEDPTQYF.

This clonotype was detected ten times or more. The V call is TRBV7-6, the J call TRBJ2-5; unclear D gene. CDR1 is SGHVS and CDR2 is FNYEAQ in the germline V gene. The V end was cut by 4 bases, the J end by 1 base, with 13 bases between. This CDR3 is 15 amino acids long. CDR3 in amino acids: CASSSAPGPQETQYF. The CDR3 nucleotides read TGTGCCAGCAGCTCCGCCCCGGGCCCCCAAGAGACCCAGTACTTC.

As concerns this clonotype: An end of the junction differs from the germline gene, which may be a read error. This rearrangement joins TRBV5-3 to TRBJ2-3; 7 bases are a match to TRBD2. TRBV5-3 is flagged as an ORF with uncertain function. The CDR3 consists of 18 residues. The CDR3 sequence: CASSLATSAWALADTQYF. CDR3 bases: TGTGCCAGCAGCTTGGCTACTAGCGCGTGGGCCCTCGCAGATACGCAGTATTTT.

In this sample, this clonotype turned up a few times. The chain recombines TRBV28 with TRBJ2-2; D may be TRBD2 (5 bases). The CDR3 totals 16 residues. Trimming stripped 1 base from V and 7 bases from J, with 16 bases between. Germline CDR1 reads MDHEN; CDR2 reads SYDVKM. CDR3 protein: CASSLFRLGAGGELFF. Here the CDR3 DNA reads TGTGCCAGCAGTTTATTCCGGCTGGGAGCAGGCGGGGAGCTGTTTTTT.

Comment on this clonotype: The junction shows a germline mismatch at one end, possibly a read error. V usage is TRBV6-5 and J usage is TRBJ1-1; D is possibly TRBD1 (5 bases). Germline CDR1 is MNHEY and CDR2 is SVGAGI. This CDR3 is 18 amino acids long. CDR3 sequence: CASRSEWGGFTKNPEAFF. CDR3 DNA: TGTGCCAGCAGATCCGAGTGGGGCGGATTCACTAAGAACCCTGAAGCCTTCTTT.

This clonotype was counted at least ten times. The V and J genes are TRBV12-3 or TRBV12-4 and TRBJ2-5; D may be TRBD1 (6 bases). V shed 5 bases and J shed 1 base, with 8 bases lying between them. CDR3 size: 13 residues. The CDR3 nucleotides are TGTGCCAGCAGTAGCAGGGGCCAAGAGACCCAGTACTTC. Its protein product is CASSSRGQETQYF.

Notes on this clonotype: The junction shows a germline mismatch at one end, possibly a read error. The gene calls are TRBV7-9 and TRBJ1-1; 7 bases map to TRBD1. Germline V gene data show CDR1 as SEHNR and CDR2 as FQNEAQ (reference sequence). The CDR3 spans 17 residues. The CDR3 nucleotides read TGTGTCAGCAGCCCGAAGTCGGGGGGACAGATGAACACTGAAGCTTTCTTT. Its translation is CVSSPKSGGQMNTEAFF.

This clonotype was counted at least ten times. The rearrangement links TRBV6-5 to TRBJ1-5; D gene unclear. The CDR3 is 13 amino acids. Per germline, CDR1 MNHEY and CDR2 SVGAGI. Trimming shortened V by 0 bases and J by 10 bases, and 10 bases separated the two germline ends. The CDR3 sequence is CASSYSIRGPQHF. The CDR3 DNA reads TGTGCCAGCAGTTACTCGATACGGGGACCCCAGCATTTT.

This clonotype turned up a few times. CDR3 sequence reads: CATLATEAYNSPLHF. The CDR3 DNA is TGTGCCACCCTAGCCACAGAAGCCTATAATTCACCCCTCCACTTT. This chain links TRBV6-5 with TRBJ1-6; D unresolved. This CDR3 region has 15 residues. The germline CDR1 and CDR2 sequences are MNHEY and SVGAGI. Trimming took off 10 bases at V and 2 bases at J, with 15 bases between the two ends.

This chain links TRBV27 with TRBJ2-7, with D possibly TRBD2 on 5 matching bases. Germline V gene lookup returns CDR1 MNHEY and CDR2 SMNVEV (reference sequence). V lost 5 bases and J 6 bases, leaving 14 bases between the germline ends. This CDR3 is 13 amino acids long. CDR3 region: CASSPRGVREQYF. Here the CDR3 DNA reads TGTGCCAGCAGTCCACGGGGAGTACGCGAGCAGTACTTC.

Details on this clonotype: Possible read error: a much larger clone is one base away. In nucleotides, the CDR3 is TGCAGCGTTGAAAAAAGGATCCCGGGGGTTCACGAGCAGTACTTC. Its translation is CSVEKRIPGVHEQYF. The chain links TRBV29-1 to TRBJ2-7, with TRBD2 as a possible D gene (6 bases). CDR3 length equals 15 residues. The ends were cut back, 2 bases at V and 5 bases at J, with 19 bases in the middle. Germline CDR1 reads SQVTM; CDR2 reads ANQGSEA.

As for this clonotype: This could be a read error, since a much larger clone is one nucleotide away. The chain links TRBV18 to TRBJ2-5, with D unresolved. This CDR3 region has 12 residues. The V and J ends lost 5 bases and 7 bases respectively, with 11 bases between them. Per the germline V gene, CDR1 is KGHSH and CDR2 is LQKENI. The CDR3 coding sequence is TGTGCCAGCTCATCCAACACTGGGACCCAGTACTTC. It translates to CASSSNTGTQYF.